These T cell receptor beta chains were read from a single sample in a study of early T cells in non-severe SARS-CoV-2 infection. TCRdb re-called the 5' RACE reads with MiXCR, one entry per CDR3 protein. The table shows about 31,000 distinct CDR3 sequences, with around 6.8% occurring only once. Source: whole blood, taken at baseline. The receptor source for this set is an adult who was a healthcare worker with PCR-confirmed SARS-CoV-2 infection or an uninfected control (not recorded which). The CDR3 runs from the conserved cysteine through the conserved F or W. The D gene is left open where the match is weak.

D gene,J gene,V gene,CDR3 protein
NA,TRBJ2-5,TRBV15,CATSKVSRTQYF
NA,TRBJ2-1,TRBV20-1,CSAKVRDMDYNEQFF
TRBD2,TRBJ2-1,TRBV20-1,CSARGIAGYNEQFF
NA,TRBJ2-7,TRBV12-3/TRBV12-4,CASSSSRGRGEQYF
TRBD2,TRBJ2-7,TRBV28,CASSPGLGSYEQYF
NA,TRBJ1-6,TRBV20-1,CSASLRVQKDNSPLHF
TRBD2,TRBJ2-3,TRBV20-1,CSATRLAGALIDTDTQYF
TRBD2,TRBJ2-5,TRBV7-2,CASSPLAGAGTQYF
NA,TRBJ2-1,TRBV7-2,CASSFSPGGLHNEQFF
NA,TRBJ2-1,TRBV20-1,CSVETGVGNEQFF
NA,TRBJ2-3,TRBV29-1,CSVQGGGDTQYF
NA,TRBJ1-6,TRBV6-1,CASSEIQKNSPLHF
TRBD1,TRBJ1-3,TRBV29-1,CSVEGQYSGNTIYF
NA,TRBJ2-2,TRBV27,CASSLKSGELFF
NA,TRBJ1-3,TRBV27,CASSLGGFGNTIYF
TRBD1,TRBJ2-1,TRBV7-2,CASSPSGTGYNEQFF
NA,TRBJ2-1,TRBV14,CASRQTTYNEQFF
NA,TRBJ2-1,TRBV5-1,CASSLEGFRSYNEQFF
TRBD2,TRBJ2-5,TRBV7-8,CASSFPRLAGGLTQYF
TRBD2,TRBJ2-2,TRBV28,CATRTSGGTGELFF
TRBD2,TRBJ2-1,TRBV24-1,CATSDLGTSGKYNEQFF
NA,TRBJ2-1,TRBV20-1,CSARTYSGNEQFF
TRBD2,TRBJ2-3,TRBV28,CASKPLRLARRPGADTQYF
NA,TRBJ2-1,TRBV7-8,CASSALRSEAYNEQFF
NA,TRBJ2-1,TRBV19,CASSSGVHEQFF
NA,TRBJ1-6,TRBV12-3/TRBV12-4,CASSLVKGRLNSPLHF
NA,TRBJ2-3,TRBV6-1,CASSDLSVSTDTQYF
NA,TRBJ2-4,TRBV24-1,CATSDLQGGTKNIQYF
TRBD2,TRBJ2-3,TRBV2,CASSGLEREAHTQYF
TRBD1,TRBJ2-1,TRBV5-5,CASSWDSGLYNEQFF
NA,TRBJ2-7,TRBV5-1,CASKGEYEQYF
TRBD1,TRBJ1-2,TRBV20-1,CSARWGTRTGGRDYGYTF
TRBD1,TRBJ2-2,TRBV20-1,CSARAGTVNTGELFF
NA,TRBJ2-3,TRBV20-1,CSARGSGGTDTQYF
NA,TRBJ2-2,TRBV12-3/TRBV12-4,CASSWRIGELFF
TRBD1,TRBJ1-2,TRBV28,CASTQADRTNYGYTF
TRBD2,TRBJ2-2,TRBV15,CATSREAGTSGEGLPGELFF
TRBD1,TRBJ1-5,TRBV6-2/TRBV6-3,CASRRGPRGLSNQPQHF
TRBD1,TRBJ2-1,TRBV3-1,CASSQDTGVASSNEQFF
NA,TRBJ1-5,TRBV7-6,CVSSTETGFNQPQHF
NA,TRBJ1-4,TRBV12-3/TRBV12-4,CASSPRRAATNEKLFF
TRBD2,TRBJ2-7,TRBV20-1,CSAISGSYEQYF
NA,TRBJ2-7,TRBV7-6,CASSSPPGGSYEQYF
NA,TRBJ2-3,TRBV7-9,CASRRAVDTQYF
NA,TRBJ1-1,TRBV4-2,CASSQGVPGSTEAFF
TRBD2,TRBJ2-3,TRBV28,CASSPLAGGPDTQYF
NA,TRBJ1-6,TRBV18,CASSPNRDSPLHF
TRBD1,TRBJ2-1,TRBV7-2,CASSPDRAAYNEQFF
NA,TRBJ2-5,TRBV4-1,CASSPMGLQQETQYF
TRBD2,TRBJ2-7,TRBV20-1,CSAKTSGITYEQYF
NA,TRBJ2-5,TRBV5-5,CASSLPTGQQETQYF
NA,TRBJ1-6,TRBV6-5,CASSYSVPGTPNNSPLHF